This TCR beta chain was sequenced for a study of T cell repertoires in cytomegalovirus infection. As for the study in general: Recently identified HLA-C-restricted CMV epitopes and well-studied HLA-B-restricted CMV epitopes were used by the study. Shared public TCR beta signatures pointed to both CMV infection and a matching HLA type.

This clonotype has a handful of counts. The antigen is unknown. The CDR3 consists of 15 residues. V lost 0 bases, J lost 8 bases, and 13 bases lay in between. Germline-derived CDR1 and CDR2 are MNHNS and SASEGT. Findings and caveats of the study: Dominating the ex vivo response were TCR beta clonotypes that were CMV-specific and HLA-C-restricted.

TCRdb re-analysed the reads in MiXCR, keeping a single row per CDR3 protein. The sample contains roughly 340,000 distinct CDR3 sequences, 25% to 35% of which appear only once. This TCR derives from a human donor in good health (CMV status not recorded). Some clones in this sample may be carry-over from other donors' samples. The material was cultured PBMCs, obtained from culture after CMV antigen stimulation. V usage is TRBV6-1 and J usage is TRBJ1-4; D gene uncertain. This chain's CDR3 is CASSEAGQKGEKLFF. CDR3 sequence (DNA): TGTGCCAGCAGTGAAGCGGGTCAGAAAGGGGAAAAACTGTTTTTT.